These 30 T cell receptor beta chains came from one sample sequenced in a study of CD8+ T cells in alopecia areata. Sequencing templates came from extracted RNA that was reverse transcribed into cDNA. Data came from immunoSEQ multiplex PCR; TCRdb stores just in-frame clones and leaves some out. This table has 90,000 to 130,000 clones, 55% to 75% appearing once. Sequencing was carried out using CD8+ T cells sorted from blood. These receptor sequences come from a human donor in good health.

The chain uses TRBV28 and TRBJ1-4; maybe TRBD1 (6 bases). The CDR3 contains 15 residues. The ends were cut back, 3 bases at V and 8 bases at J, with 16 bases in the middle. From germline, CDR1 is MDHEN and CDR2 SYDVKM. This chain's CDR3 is CASSLSDRFREKLFF. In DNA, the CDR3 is TGTGCCAGCAGTTTGTCCGACAGGTTCCGCGAAAAACTGTTTTTT.

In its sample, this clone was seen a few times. The CDR3 region has the DNA TGTGCCTGGACTAGCGGGGAGGGAGAGACCCAGTACTTC. It specifies CAWTSGEGETQYF. The V gene is TRBV7-9, the J gene TRBJ2-5, with 12 bases identical to TRBD2. CDR1 and CDR2 from the germline V gene are SEHNR and FQNEAQ (reference sequence). The CDR3 is 13 amino acids. V shed 11 bases and J 4 bases; nucleotides not matched to a gene: 5.

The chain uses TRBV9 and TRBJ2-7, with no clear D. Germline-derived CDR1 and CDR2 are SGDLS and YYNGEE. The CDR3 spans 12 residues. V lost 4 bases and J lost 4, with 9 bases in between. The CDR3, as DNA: TGTGCCAGCAGCCACGACGGATACGAGCAGTACTTC. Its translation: CASSHDGYEQYF. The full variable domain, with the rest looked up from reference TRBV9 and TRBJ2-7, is DSGVTQTPKHLITATGQRVTLRCSPRSGDLSVYWYQQSLDQGLQFLIQYYNGEERAKGNILERFSAQQFPDLHSELNLSSLELGDSALYFCASSHDGYEQYFGPGTRLTVT.

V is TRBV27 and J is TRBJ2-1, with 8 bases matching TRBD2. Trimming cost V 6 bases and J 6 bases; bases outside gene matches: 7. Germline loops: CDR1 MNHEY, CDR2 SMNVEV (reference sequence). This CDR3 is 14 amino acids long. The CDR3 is CASRGGGPLNEQFF. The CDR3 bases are TGTGCCAGCAGGGGCGGGGGGCCCCTCAATGAGCAGTTCTTC.

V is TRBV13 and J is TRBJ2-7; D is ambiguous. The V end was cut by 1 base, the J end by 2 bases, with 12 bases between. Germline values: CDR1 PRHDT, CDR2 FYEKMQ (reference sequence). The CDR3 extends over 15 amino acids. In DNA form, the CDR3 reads TGTGCCAGCAGCTTAGCATCCGAAATAGCCTACGAGCAGTACTTC. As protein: CASSLASEIAYEQYF. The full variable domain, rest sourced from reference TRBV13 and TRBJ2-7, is AAGVIQSPRHLIKEKRETATLKCYPIPRHDTVYWYQQGPGQDPQFLISFYEKMQSDKGSIPDRFSAQQFSDYHSELNMSSLELGDSALYFCASSLASEIAYEQYFGPGTRLTVT.

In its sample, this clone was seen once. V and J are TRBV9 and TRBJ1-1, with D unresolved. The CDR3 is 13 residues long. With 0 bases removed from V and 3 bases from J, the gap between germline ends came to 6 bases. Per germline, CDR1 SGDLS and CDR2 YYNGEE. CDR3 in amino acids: CASSVEVHTEAFF. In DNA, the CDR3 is TGTGCCAGCAGCGTAGAGGTCCACACTGAAGCTTTCTTT.

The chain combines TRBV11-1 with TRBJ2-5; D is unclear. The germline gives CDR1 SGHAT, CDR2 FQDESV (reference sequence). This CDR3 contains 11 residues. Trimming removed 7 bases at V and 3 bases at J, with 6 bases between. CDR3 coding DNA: TGTGCCAGCACCTCGAAAGAGACCCAGTACTTC. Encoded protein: CASTSKETQYF.

CDR3 nucleotide sequence: TGTGCCAGCAGCGTCGGGGGACGCTCCTACAATGAGCAGTTCTTC. Translating gives CASSVGGRSYNEQFF. The rearrangement links TRBV9 to TRBJ2-1, with D perhaps TRBD2 (6 bases). The CDR3 extends over 15 amino acids. Germline CDR1 reads SGDLS; CDR2 reads YYNGEE. Trimming left V 2 bases short and J 0 bases short, with 9 bases between.

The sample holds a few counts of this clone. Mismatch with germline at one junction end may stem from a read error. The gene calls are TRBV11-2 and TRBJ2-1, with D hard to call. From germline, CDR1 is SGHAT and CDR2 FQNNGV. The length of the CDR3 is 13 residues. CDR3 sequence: CASSLERINEQFF. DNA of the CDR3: TGTGCCAGCAGCCTAGAACGTATCAATGAGCAGTTCTTC.

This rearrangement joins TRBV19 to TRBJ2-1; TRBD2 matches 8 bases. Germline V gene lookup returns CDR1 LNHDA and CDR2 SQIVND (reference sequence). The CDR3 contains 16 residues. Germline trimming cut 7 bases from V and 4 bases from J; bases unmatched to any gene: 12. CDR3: CASTPAVSGGYNEQFF. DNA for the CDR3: TGTGCCAGTACCCCTGCGGTGTCGGGGGGGTACAATGAGCAGTTCTTC.

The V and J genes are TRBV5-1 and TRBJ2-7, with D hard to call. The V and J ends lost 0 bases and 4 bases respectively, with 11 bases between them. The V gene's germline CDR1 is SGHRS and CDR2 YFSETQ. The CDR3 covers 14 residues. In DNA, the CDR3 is TGCGCCAGCAGCTTGGTCCCCGCCGGGTACGAGCAGTACTTC. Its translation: CASSLVPAGYEQYF. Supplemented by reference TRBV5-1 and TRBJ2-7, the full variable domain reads KAGVTQTPRYLIKTRGQQVTLSCSPISGHRSVSWYQQTPGQGLQFLFEYFSETQRNKGNFPGRFSGRQFSNSRSEMNVSTLELGDSALYLCASSLVPAGYEQYFGPGTRLTVT.

CDR3 protein: CASSPRDRVTKNIQYF. The CDR3 DNA is TGTGCCAGCAGTCCCCGGGACAGGGTGACCAAAAACATTCAGTACTTC. V is TRBV11-2 and J is TRBJ2-4, with 9 bases lining up with TRBD1. Trimming removed 6 bases from V and 2 bases from J; junction bases left unmatched: 8. The CDR3 consists of 16 residues. Germline assignment: CDR1 SGHAT and CDR2 FQNNGV.

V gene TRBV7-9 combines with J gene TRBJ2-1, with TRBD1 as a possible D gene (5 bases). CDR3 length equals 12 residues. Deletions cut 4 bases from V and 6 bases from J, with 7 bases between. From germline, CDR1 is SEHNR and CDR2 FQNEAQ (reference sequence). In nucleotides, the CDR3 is TGTGCCAGCAGCTACCAGGGCAATGAGCAGTTCTTC. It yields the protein CASSYQGNEQFF.

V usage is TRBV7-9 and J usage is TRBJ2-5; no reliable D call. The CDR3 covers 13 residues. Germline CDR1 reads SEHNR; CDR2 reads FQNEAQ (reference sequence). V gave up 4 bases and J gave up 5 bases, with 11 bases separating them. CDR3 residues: CASSSVVGETQYF. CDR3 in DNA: TGTGCCAGCAGCTCTGTTGTCGGGGAGACCCAGTACTTC.

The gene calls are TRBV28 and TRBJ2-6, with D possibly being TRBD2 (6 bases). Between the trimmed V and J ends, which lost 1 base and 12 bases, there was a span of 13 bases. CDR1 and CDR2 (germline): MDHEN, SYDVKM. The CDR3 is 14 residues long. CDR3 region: CASSLSGLRGVLTF. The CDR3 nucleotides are TGTGCCAGCAGTTTATCAGGACTAAGAGGCGTCCTGACTTTC.

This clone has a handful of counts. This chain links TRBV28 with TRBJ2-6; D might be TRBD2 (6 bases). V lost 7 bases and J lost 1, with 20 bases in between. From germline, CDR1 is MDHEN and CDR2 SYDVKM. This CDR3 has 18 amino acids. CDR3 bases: TGTGCCAGCACCCCTGGGGGGACCATTTTATCTGGGGCCAACGTCCTGACTTTC. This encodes CASTPGGTILSGANVLTF.

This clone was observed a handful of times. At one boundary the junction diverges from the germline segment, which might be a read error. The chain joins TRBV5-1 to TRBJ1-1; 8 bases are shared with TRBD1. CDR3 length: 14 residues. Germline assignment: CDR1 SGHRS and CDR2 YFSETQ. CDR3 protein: CASSLDRAHTEAFF. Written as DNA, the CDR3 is TGCGCCAGCAGTTTGGACAGGGCCCACACTGAAGCTTTCTTT.

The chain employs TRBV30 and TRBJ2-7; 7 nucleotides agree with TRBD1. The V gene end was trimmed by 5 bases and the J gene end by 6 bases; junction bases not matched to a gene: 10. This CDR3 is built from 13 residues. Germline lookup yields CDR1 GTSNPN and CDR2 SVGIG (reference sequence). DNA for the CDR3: TGTGCCTGGGCCGGCTACAGGGGTACCGAGCAGTACTTC. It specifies CAWAGYRGTEQYF.

The chain's CDR3 is CASSLEPPTDTQYF. In nucleotides, the CDR3 is TGTGCCAGCAGCTTAGAACCCCCCACAGATACGCAGTATTTT. The chain uses TRBV7-6 and TRBJ2-3; D gene unclear. CDR1 SGHVS and CDR2 FNYEAQ come from the germline V gene. The CDR3 covers 14 residues. Trimming took off 1 base at V and 2 bases at J, with 7 bases between the two ends.

Here the CDR3 DNA reads TGTGCCAGCAGTCCACGGACAGGGATGGGAAGCGCAGCCAAAAACATTCAGTACTTC. Protein: CASSPRTGMGSAAKNIQYF. The chain carries TRBV28 and TRBJ2-4; 8 bases agree with TRBD1. V lost 5 bases and J lost 0; bases outside the gene matches: 15. This CDR3 spans 19 amino acids. Germline CDR1 reads MDHEN; CDR2 reads SYDVKM.

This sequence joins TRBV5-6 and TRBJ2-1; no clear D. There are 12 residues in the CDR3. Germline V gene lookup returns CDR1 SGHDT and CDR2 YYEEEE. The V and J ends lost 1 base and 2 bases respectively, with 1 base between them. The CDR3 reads CASSLPYNEQFF. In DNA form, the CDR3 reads TGTGCCAGCAGCTTGCCCTACAATGAGCAGTTCTTC.

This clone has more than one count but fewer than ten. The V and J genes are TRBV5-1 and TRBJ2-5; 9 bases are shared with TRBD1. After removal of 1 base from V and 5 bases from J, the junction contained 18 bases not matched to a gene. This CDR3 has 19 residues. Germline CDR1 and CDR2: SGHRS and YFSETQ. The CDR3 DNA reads TGCGCCAGCAGCTTGCGGCCCGGGACAGGGTCGTTTCGGATGGAGACCCAGTACTTC. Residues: CASSLRPGTGSFRMETQYF.

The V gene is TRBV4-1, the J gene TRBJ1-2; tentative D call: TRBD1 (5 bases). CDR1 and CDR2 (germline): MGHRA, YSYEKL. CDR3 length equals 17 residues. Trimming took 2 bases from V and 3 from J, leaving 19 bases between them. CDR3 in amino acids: CASSQFERGRADYGYTF. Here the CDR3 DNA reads TGCGCCAGCAGCCAATTCGAAAGGGGCAGGGCAGACTATGGCTACACCTTC.

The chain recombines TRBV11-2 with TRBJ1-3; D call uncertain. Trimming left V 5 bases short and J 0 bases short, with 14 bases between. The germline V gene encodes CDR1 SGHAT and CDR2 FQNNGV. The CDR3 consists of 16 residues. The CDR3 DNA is TGTGCCAGCAGCACGCGCAGTCACCCCTCTGGAAACACCATATATTTT. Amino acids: CASSTRSHPSGNTIYF.

The CDR3 sequence: CASSLVGGGSEAFF. The CDR3 DNA sequence: TGCGCCAGCAGCTTGGTAGGGGGCGGATCTGAAGCTTTCTTT. The V call is TRBV5-1, the J call TRBJ1-1, with 7 bases identical to TRBD1. Germline CDR1 is SGHRS and CDR2 is YFSETQ. CDR3 length: 14 amino acids. Unmatched junction bases numbered 5, after V lost 0 bases and J lost 6 bases.

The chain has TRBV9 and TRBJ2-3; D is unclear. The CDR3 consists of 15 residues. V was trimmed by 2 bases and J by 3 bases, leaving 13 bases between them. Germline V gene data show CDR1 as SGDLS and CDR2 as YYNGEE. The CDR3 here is CASSVLEVGTDTQYF. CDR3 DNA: TGTGCCAGCAGCGTTCTTGAGGTGGGGACAGATACGCAGTATTTT.

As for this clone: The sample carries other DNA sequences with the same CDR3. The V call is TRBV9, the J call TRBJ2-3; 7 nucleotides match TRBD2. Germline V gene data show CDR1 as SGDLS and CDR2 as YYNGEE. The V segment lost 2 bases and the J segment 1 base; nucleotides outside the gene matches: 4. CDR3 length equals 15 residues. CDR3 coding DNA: TGTGCCAGCAGCGTCGGCGGGGGAGGCACAGATACGCAGTATTTT. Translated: CASSVGGGGTDTQYF.

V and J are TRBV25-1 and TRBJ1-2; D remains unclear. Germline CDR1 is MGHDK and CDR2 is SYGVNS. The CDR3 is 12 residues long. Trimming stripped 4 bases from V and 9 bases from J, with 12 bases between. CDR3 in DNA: TGTGCCAGCAGTGGGCGGGTTTTAAGCTACACCTTC. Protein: CASSGRVLSYTF.

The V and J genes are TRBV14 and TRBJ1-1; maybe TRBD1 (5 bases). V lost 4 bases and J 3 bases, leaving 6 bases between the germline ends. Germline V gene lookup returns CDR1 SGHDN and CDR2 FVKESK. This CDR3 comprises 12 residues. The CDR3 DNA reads TGTGCCAGCAGCCCGGGGGACACTGAAGCTTTCTTT. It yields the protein CASSPGDTEAFF.

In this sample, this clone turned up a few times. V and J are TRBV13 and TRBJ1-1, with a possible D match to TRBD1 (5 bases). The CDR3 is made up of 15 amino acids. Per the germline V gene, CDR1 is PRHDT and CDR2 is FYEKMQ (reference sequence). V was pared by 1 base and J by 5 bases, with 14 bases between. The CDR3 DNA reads TGTGCCAGCAGCTTAGTTCCAGCCGGGGGGACTGAAGCTTTCTTT. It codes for CASSLVPAGGTEAFF.